This TCR beta chain was captured by sequencing in a study of T-cell reconstitution after alpha-beta-depleted transplantation in children. Unique molecular identifiers were incorporated into the prepared TCRbeta library. One entry per CDR3 protein, called by TCRdb with MiXCR from the PCR reads. The sample yields some 240,000 distinct CDR3 sequences, roughly a tenth seen once. The germline V gene encodes CDR1 SGHRS and CDR2 YFSETQ. V was clipped by 2 bases and J by 4 bases; unmatched bases: 1. This CDR3 region has 13 residues. Many counts were recorded for this clonotype. This clonotype was sampled from a human donor who donated a stem cell graft to a child with SCID. Material: PBMCs from the stem cell graft donor, obtained from the stem cell graft. The rearrangement links TRBV5-1 to TRBJ2-5, with 8 bases matching TRBD1. The CDR3 sequence: CASSFDRGETQYF. CDR3 nucleotide sequence: TGCGCCAGCAGCTTTGACAGGGGAGAGACCCAGTACTTC.